This T cell receptor beta chain was identified during a study of cytotoxic CD8 clonotypes in ibrutinib-treated CLL. This CDR3 is 13 amino acids long. CDR1 SQVTM and CDR2 ANQGSEA come from the germline V gene. The V end was cut by 2 bases, the J end by 0 bases, with 8 bases between. In its sample, this clone was seen once. Target depth was 1 in 200,000 to 1 in 1 million T cells, about 10x per clonotype. The repertoire was sequenced with immunoSEQ multiplex PCR; TCRdb's copy has only in-frame clones and lacks some. The sample lists hundreds of thousands of clones; 60% to 80% were seen once. The receptor was derived from a human donor with chronic lymphocytic leukemia. The sample was PBMCs, taken after 12 months of ibrutinib treatment. J is TRBJ2-7 and V is TRBV29-1; perhaps TRBD1 as D (5 bases). In DNA, the CDR3 is TGCAGCGTTGAAAGAGACAGCTCCTACGAGCAGTACTTC. It translates to CSVERDSSYEQYF.